This record looks at one T cell receptor (beta chain) sequence and its context. What it binds is unknown. A read error may produce the germline difference seen at one junction end. Each diagnosis was grounded in clinical symptoms, serum thyroxine and TRAb, thyroid ultrasound, and orbital computed tomography. The sample originates from a study of T cells in Graves' hyperthyroidism and ophthalmopathy. Study conclusions and caveats: A model using 13 V-J features told ophthalmopathy apart from stable hyperthyroidism. Ophthalmopathy, as predicted by the model, came a median 6.5 months after the prediction.

RNA transcripts gave rise to amplified TCR beta CDR3 regions. The study used the HTBI primer set for a first-round RT-PCR of the TCR CDR3. In TCRdb, the multiplex PCR reads were re-called with MiXCR into one record per CDR3 protein. Here the sample spans roughly 350,000 distinct CDR3 sequences, roughly 14% being singletons. The CDR3 sequence is 13 residues long. The V gene's germline CDR1 is SGHDT and CDR2 YYEEEE. Material for sequencing was blood. The gene calls are TRBV5-6 and TRBJ1-1; 7 bases line up with TRBD1. This receptor was identified in a woman in her twenties or thirties with Graves' ophthalmopathy. The CDR3 loop is CVSSLAGGSEAFF. Here the CDR3 DNA reads TGTGTCAGCAGCTTGGCAGGGGGGTCTGAAGCTTTCTTT.